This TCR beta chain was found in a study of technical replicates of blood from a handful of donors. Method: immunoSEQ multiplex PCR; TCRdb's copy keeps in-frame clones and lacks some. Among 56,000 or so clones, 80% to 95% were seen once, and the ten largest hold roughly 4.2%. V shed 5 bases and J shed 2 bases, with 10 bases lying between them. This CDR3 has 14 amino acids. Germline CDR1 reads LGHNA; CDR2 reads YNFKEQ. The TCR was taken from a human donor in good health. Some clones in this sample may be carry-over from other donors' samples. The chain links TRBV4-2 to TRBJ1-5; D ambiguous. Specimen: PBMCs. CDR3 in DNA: TGTGCCAGCAGCTTTGCCCAGGGCAATCAGCCCCAGCATTTT. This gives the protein CASSFAQGNQPQHF.